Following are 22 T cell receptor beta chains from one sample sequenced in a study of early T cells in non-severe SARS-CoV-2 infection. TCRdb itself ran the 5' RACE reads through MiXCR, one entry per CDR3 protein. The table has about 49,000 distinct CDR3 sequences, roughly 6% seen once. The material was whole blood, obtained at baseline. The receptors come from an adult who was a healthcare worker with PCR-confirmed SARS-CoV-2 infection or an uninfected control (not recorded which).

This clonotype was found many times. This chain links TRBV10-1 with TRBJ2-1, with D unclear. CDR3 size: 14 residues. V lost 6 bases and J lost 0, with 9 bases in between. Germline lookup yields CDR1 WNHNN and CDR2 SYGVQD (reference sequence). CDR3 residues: CASSPWGSYNEQFF. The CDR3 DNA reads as TGCGCCAGCAGCCCCTGGGGCTCCTACAATGAGCAGTTCTTC.

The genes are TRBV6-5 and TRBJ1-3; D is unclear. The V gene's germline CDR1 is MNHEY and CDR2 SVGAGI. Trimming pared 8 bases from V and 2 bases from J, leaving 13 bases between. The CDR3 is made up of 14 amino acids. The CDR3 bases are TGTGCCAGCCATCCGGGCTCACCTGGAAACACCATATATTTT. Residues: CASHPGSPGNTIYF.

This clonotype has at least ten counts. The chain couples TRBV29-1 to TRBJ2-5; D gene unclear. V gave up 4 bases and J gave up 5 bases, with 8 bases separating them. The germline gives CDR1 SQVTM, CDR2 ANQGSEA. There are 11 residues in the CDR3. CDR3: CSVGKRETQYF. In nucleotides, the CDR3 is TGCAGCGTTGGGAAAAGGGAGACCCAGTACTTC. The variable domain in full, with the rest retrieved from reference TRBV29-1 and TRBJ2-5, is SAVISQKPSRDICQRGTSLTIQCQVDSQVTMMFWYRQQPGQSLTLIATANQGSEATYESGFVIDKFPISRPNLTFSTLTVSNMSPEDSSIYLCSVGKRETQYFGPGTRLLVL.

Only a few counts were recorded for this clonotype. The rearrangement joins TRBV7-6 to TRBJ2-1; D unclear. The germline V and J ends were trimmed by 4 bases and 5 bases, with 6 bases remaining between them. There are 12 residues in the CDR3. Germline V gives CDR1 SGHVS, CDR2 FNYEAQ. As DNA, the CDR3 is TGTGCCAGCAGCTCTTTCGACAATGAGCAGTTCTTC. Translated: CASSSFDNEQFF. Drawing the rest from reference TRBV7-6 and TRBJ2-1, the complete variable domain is GAGVSQSPRYKVTKRGQDVALRCDPISGHVSLYWYRQALGQGPEFLTYFNYEAQQDKSGLPNDRFSAERPEGSISTLTIQRTEQRDSAMYRCASSSFDNEQFFGPGTRLTVL.

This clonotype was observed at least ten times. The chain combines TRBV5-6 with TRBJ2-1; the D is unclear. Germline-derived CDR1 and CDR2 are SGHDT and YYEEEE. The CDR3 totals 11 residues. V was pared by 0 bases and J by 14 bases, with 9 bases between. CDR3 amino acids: CASSLGAKKFF. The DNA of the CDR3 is TGTGCCAGCAGCTTGGGAGCCAAAAAGTTCTTC.

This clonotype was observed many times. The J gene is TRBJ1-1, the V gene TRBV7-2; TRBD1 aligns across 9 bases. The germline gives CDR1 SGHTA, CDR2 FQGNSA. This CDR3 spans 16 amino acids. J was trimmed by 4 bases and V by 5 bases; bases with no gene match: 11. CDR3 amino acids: CASSHDTGGAGTEAFF. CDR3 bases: TGTGCCAGCAGCCATGATACAGGGGGCGCAGGCACTGAAGCTTTCTTT.

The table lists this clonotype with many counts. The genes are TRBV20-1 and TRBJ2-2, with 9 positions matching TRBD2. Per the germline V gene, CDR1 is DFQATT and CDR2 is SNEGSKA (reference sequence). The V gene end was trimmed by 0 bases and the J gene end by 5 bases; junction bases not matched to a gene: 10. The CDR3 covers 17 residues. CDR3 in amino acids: CSARDYERGEWTGELFF. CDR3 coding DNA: TGCAGTGCTAGAGATTATGAGCGGGGGGAATGGACCGGGGAGCTGTTTTTT.

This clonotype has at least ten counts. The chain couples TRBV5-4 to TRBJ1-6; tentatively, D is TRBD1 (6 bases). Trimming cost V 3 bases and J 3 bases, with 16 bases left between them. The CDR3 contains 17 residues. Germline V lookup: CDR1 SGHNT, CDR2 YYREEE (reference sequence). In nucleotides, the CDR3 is TGTGCCAGCAGCTCGACGGACAGCGGAATCTATAATTCACCCCTCCACTTT. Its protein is CASSSTDSGIYNSPLHF.

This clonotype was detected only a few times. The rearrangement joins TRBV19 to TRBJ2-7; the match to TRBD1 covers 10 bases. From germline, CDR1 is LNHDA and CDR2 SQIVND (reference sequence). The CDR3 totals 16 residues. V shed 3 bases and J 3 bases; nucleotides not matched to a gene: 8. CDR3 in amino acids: CASSIGVGTGVYEQYF. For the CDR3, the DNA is TGTGCCAGTAGTATTGGGGTAGGGACAGGGGTCTACGAGCAGTACTTC.

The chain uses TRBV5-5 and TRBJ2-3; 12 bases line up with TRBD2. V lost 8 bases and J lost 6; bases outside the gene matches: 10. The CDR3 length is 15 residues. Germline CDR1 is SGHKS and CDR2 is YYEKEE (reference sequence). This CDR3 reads CASQTSGGPGDTQYF. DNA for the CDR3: TGTGCCAGTCAGACTAGCGGGGGTCCCGGGGATACGCAGTATTTT.

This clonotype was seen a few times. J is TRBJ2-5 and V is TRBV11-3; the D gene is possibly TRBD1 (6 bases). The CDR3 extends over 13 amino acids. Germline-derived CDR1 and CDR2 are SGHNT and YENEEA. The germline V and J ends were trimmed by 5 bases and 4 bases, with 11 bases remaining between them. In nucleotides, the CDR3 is TGTGCCAGCAGCGAGGACAGCCGAGAGACCCAGTACTTC. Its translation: CASSEDSRETQYF.

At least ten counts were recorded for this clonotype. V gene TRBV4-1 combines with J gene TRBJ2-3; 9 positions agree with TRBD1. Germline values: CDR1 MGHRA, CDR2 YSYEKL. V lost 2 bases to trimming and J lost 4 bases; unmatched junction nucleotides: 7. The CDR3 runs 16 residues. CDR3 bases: TGCGCCAGCAGCCAATACCCGGGACAGGGCGCAGATACGCAGTATTTT. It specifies CASSQYPGQGADTQYF.

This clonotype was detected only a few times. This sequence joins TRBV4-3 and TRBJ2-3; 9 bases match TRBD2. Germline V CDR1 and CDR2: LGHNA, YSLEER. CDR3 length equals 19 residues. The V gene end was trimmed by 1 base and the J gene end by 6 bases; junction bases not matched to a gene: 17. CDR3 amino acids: CASSQVSPRAGGTVDTQYF. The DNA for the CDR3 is TGCGCCAGCAGCCAAGTCTCCCCTCGAGCGGGGGGAACCGTGGATACGCAGTATTTT.

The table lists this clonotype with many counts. The CDR3: CASNDYPNTGELFF. The CDR3 bases are TGCGCCAGCAACGACTATCCGAACACCGGGGAGCTGTTTTTT. The rearrangement joins TRBV10-1 to TRBJ2-2; D possibly corresponds to TRBD2 (5 bases). CDR3 length equals 14 residues. Between the trimmed V and J ends, which lost 7 bases and 0 bases, there was a span of 9 bases. Germline-derived CDR1 and CDR2 are WNHNN and SYGVQD (reference sequence).

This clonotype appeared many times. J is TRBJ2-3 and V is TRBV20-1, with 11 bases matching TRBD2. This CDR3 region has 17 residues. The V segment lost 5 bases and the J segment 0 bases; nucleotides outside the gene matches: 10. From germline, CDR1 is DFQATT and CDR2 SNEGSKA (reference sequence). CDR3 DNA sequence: TGCAGTGCTGGCCTAGCGGGGGGAAATCCTAGCACAGATACGCAGTATTTT. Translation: CSAGLAGGNPSTDTQYF.

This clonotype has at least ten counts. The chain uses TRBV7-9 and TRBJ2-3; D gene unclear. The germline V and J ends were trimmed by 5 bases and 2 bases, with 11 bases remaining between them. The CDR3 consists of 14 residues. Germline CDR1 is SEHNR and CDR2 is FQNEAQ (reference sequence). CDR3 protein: CASSPEAYTDTQYF. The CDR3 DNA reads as TGTGCCAGCAGCCCAGAAGCCTACACAGATACGCAGTATTTT.

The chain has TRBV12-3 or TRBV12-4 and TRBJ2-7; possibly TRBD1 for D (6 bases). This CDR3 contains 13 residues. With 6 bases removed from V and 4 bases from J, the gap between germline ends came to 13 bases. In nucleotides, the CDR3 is TGTGCCAGCAGCCTACTCAGGGGATACGAGCAGTACTTC. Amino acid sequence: CASSLLRGYEQYF.

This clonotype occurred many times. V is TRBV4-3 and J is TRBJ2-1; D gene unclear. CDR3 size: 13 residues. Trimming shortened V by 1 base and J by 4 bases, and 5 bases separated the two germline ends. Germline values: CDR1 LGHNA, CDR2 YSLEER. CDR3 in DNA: TGCGCCAGCAGCCAAGGGCTATACAATGAGCAGTTCTTC. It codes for CASSQGLYNEQFF.

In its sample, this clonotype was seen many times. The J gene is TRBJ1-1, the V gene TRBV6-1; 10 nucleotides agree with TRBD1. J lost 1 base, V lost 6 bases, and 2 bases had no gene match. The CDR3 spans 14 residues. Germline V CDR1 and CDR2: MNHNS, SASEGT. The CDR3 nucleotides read TGTGCCAGCAGATGGGACAGGGGGAACACTGAAGCTTTCTTT. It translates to CASRWDRGNTEAFF.

CDR3 nucleotide sequence: TGTGCCAGCAGCTTAACTAGCCTGGGAGAGACCCAGTACTTC. It is translated as CASSLTSLGETQYF. V and J are TRBV7-8 and TRBJ2-5; D perhaps matches TRBD2 (6 bases). This CDR3 has 14 residues. The V end lost 2 bases, the J end lost 4 bases, and 11 bases lay between the germline ends. Germline V gene sequence: CDR1 SGHVS, CDR2 FQNEAQ.

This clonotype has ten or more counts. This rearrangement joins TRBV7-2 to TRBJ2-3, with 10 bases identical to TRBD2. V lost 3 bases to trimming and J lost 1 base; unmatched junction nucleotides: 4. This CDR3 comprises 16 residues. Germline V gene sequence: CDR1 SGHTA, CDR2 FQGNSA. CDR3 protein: CASSFTLAGGTDTQYF. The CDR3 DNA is TGTGCCAGCAGCTTCACCCTAGCGGGGGGCACAGATACGCAGTATTTT.

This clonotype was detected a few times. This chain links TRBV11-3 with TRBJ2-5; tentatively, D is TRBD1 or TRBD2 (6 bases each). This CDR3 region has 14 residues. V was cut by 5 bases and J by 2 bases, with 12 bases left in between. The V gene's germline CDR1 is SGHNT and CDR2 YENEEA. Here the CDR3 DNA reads TGTGCCAGCAGCGAGGGGGGACAACAAGAGACCCAGTACTTC. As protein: CASSEGGQQETQYF.